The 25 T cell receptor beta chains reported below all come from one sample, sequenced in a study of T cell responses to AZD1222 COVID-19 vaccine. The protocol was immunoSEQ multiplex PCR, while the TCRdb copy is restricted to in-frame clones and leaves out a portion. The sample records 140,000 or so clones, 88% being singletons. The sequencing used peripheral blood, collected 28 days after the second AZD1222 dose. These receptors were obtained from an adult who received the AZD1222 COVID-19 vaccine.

CDR3 nucleotides: TGTGCCTGGGACCCTACGGGACAGGTCGAAAAACTGTTTTTT. Translated, it gives CAWDPTGQVEKLFF. The gene calls are TRBV30 and TRBJ1-4; 8 bases align to TRBD1. The CDR3 has 14 residues. J was trimmed by 8 bases and V by 5 bases; bases with no gene match: 10. Looked up from germline, CDR1 is GTSNPN and CDR2 is SVGIG (reference sequence).

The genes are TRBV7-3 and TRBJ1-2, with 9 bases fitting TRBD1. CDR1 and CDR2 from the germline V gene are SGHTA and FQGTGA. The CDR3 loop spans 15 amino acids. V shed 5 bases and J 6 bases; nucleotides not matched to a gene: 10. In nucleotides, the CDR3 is TGTGCCAGCAGCCAGGGGACAGGGAGGGCAGATGGCTACACCTTC. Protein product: CASSQGTGRADGYTF.

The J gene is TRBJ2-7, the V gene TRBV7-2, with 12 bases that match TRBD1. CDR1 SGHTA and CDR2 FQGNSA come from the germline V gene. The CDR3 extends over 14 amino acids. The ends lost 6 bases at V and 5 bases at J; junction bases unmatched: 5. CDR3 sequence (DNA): TGTGCCAGCAGTTCCGGGACAGGGGGCAACGAGCAGTACTTC. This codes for CASSSGTGGNEQYF.

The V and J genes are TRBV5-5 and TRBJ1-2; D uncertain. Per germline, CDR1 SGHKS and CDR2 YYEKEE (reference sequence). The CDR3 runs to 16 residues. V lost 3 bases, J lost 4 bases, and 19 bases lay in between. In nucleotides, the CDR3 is TGTGCCAGCAGCTCCAGCCAGCCCCGGGATGGCTATGGCTACACCTTC. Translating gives CASSSSQPRDGYGYTF.

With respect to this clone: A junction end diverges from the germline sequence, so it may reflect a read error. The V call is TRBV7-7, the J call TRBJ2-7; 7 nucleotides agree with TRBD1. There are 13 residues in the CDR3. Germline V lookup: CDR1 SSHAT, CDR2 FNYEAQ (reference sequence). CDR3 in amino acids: CASSERQGYEQYF. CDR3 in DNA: TGTGCTAGCAGCGAGCGACAGGGCTACGAGCAGTACTTC.

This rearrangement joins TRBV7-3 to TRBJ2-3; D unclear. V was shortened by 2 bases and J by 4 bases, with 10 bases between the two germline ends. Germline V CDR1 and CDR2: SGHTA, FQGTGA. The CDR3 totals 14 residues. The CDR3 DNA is TGTGCCAGCAGCTTAGGGCTCCGCCCAGATACGCAGTATTTT. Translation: CASSLGLRPDTQYF.

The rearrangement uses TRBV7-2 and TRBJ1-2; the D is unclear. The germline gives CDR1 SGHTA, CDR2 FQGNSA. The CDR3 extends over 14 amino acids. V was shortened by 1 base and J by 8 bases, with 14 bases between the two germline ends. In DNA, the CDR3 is TGTGCCAGCAGCTTAGAAACGATTGTGAGAGGCTACACCTTC. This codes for CASSLETIVRGYTF.

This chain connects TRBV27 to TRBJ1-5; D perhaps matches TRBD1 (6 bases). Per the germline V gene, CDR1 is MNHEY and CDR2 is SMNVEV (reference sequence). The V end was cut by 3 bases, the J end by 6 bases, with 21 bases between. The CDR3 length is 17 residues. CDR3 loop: CASSLRGRGRVFQPQHF. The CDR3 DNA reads TGTGCCAGCAGTTTGCGGGGGCGTGGCAGGGTTTTTCAGCCCCAGCATTTT.

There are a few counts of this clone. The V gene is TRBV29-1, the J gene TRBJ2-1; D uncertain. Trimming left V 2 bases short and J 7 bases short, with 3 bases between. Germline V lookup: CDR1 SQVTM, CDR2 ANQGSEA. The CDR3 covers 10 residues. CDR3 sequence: CSVERNEQFF. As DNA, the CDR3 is TGCAGCGTTGAAAGGAATGAGCAGTTCTTC.

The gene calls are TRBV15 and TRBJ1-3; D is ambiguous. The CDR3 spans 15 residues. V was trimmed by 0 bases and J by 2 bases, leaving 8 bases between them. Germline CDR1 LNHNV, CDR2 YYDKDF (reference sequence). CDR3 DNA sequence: TGTGCCACCAGCAGAGATCGGGGTCCTGGAAACACCATATATTTT. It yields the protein CATSRDRGPGNTIYF.

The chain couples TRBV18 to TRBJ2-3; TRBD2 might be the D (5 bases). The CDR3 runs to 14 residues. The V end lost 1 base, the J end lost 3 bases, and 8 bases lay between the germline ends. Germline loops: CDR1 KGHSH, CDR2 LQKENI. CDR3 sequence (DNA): TGTGCCAGCTCACCACTTGAGGGAACAGATACGCAGTATTTT. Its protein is CASSPLEGTDTQYF.

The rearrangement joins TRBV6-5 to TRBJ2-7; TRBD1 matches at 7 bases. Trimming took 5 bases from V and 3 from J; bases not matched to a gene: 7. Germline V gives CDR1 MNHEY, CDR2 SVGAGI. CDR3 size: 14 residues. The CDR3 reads CASSNTGAGYEQYF. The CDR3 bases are TGTGCCAGCAGTAATACAGGGGCAGGCTACGAGCAGTACTTC.

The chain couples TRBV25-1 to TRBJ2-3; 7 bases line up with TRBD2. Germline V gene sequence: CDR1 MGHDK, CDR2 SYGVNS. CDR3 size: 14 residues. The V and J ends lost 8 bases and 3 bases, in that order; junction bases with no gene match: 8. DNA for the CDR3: TGTGCCAGCGGGGGGGTTACTTCGACAGATACGCAGTATTTT. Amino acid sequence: CASGGVTSTDTQYF.

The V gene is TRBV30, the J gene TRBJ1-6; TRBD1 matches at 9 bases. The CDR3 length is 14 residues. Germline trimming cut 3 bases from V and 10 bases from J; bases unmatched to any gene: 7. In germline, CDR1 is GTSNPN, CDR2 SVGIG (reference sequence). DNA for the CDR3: TGTGCCTGGAGGAGTACAGGGGGCCTATCACCCCTCCACTTT. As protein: CAWRSTGGLSPLHF.

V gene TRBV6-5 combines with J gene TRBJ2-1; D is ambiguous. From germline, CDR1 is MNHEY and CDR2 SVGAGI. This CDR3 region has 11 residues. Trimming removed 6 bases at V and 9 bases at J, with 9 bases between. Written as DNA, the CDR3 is TGTGCCAGCAGGGCCCTAGGTGAGCAGTTCTTC. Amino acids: CASRALGEQFF.

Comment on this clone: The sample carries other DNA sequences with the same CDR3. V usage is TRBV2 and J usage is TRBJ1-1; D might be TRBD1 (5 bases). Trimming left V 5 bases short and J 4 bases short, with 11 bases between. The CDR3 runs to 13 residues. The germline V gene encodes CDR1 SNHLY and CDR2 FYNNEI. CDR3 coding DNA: TGTGCCAGCAGTCTCGCGGGGGGCACTGAAGCTTTCTTT. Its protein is CASSLAGGTEAFF. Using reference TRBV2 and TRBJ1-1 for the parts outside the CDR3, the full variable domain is EPEVTQTPSHQVTQMGQEVILRCVPISNHLYFYWYRQILGQKVEFLVSFYNNEISEKSEIFDDQFSVERPDGSNFTLKIRSTKLEDSAMYFCASSLAGGTEAFFGQGTRLTVV.

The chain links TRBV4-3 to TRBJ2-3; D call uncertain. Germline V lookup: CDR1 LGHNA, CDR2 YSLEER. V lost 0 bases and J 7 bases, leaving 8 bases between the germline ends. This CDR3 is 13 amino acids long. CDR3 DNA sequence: TGCGCCAGCAGCCAAGAAGGACCGAATACGCAGTATTTT. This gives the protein CASSQEGPNTQYF.

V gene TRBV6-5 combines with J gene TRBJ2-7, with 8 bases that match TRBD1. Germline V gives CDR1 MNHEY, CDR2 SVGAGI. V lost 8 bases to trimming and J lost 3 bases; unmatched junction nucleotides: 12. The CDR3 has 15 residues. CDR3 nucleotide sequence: TGTGCCAGCCTTTTCCTACCAGGGGGCCTCTACGAGCAGTACTTC. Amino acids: CASLFLPGGLYEQYF.

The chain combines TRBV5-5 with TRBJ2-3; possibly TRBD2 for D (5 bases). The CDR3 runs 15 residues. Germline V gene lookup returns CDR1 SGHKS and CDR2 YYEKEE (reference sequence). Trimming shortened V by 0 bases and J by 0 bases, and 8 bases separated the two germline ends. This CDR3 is CASSLEGGSTDTQYF. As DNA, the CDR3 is TGTGCCAGCAGCTTGGAGGGCGGGAGCACAGATACGCAGTATTTT. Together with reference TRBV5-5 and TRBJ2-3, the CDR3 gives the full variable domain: DAGVTQSPTHLIKTRGQQVTLRCSPISGHKSVSWYQQVLGQGPQFIFQYYEKEERGRGNFPDRFSARQFPNYSSELNVNALLLGDSALYLCASSLEGGSTDTQYFGPGTRLTVL.

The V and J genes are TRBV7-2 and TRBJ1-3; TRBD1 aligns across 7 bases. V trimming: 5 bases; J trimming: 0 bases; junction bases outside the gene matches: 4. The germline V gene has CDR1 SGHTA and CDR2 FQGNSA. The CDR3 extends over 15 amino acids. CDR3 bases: TGTGCCAGCAGCCCCGGGACAGTCTCTGGAAACACCATATATTTT. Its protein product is CASSPGTVSGNTIYF.

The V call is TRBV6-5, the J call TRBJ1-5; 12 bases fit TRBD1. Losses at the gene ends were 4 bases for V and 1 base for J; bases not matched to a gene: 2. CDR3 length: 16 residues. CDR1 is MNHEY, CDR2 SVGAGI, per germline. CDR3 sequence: CASSSGQGASNQPQHF. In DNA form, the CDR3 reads TGTGCCAGCAGTTCGGGACAGGGGGCGAGCAATCAGCCCCAGCATTTT.

The CDR3 nucleotides are TGTGCCTGGAGTGCCCTGGGGATAAACACTGAAGCTTTCTTT. Its protein is CAWSALGINTEAFF. This chain links TRBV30 with TRBJ1-1, with D unclear. The CDR3 loop spans 14 amino acids. Trimming removed 1 base from V and 2 bases from J, with 11 bases in between. Germline values: CDR1 GTSNPN, CDR2 SVGIG (reference sequence). Based on the CDR3 plus reference TRBV30 and TRBJ1-1, the full variable domain is SQTIHQWPATLVQPVGSPLSLECTVEGTSNPNLYWYRQAAGRGLQLLFYSVGIGQISSEVPQNLSASRPQDRQFILSSKKLLLSDSGFYLCAWSALGINTEAFFGQGTRLTVV.

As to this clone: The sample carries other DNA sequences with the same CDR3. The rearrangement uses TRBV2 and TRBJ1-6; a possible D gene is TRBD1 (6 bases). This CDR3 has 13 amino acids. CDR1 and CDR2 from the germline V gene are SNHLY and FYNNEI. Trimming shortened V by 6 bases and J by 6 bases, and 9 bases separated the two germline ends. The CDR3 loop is CASRGQTNSPLHF. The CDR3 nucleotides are TGTGCCAGCAGAGGACAGACTAATTCACCCCTCCACTTT.

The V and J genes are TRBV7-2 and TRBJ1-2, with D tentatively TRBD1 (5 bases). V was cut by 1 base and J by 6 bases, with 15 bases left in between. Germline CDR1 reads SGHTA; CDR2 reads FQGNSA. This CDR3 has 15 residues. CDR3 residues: CASSLGGGTHNGYTF. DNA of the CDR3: TGTGCCAGCAGCTTAGGGGGTGGGACCCACAATGGCTACACCTTC.

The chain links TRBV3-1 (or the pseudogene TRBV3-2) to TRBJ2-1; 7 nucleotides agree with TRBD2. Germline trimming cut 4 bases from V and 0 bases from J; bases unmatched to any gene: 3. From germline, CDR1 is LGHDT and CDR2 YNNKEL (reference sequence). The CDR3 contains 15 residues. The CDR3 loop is CASSPSGDSYNEQFF. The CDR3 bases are TGTGCCAGCAGCCCCAGCGGGGACTCCTACAATGAGCAGTTCTTC.